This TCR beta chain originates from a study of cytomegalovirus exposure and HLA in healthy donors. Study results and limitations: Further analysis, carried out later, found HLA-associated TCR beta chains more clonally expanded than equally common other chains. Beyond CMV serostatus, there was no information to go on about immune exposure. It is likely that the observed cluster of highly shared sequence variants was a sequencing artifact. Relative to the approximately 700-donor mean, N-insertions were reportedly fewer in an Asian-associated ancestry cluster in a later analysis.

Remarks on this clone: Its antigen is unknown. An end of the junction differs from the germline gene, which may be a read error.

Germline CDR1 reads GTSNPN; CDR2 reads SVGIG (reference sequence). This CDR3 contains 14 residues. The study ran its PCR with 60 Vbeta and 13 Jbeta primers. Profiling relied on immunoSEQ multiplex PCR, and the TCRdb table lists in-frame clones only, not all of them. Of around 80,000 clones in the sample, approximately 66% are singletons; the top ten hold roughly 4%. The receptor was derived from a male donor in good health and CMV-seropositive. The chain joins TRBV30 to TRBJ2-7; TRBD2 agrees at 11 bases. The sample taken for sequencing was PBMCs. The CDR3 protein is CACRGLAGLYEQHF. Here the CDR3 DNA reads TGTGCCTGCCGAGGACTAGCGGGTCTCTACGAGCAGCACTTC.